Sequencing of this T cell receptor (beta chain) was carried out in a study of CD8+ T cells in alopecia areata. Extracted from the samples, RNA was reverse transcribed into cDNA to serve as the sequencing template. Sequenced by immunoSEQ multiplex PCR; TCRdb stores in-frame clones only, minus some. The repertoire holds tens of thousands of clones, roughly 57% seen once, with 17% in the top ten. V lost 1 base, J lost 3 bases, and 10 bases lay in between. This CDR3 has 14 amino acids. Germline V gene data show CDR1 as GTSNPN and CDR2 as SVGIG (reference sequence). Researchers took lesional scalp punch biopsies and peripheral blood from people who were alopecia areata patients.

The chain carries TRBV30 and TRBJ1-5; weak D call: TRBD1 (5 bases). The sequencing here drew on CD8+ T cells sorted from blood, taken at week 0. The clonotype originates from a human donor with alopecia areata. CDR3 loop: CAWSADSTNQPQHF. The CDR3, as DNA: TGTGCCTGGAGTGCCGACAGTACCAATCAGCCCCAGCATTTT.